This T cell receptor (beta chain) stems from a study of human T cells and chemical hapten exposure. Study-level background: Minor pooled library volume differences mainly drove per-sample TCR yield variation.

General study points: It should be noted that donors had alopecia, so their immune response may differ from healthy people's.

Documented time point: patch test 1, 2 weeks after DPC sensitization. Described treatment: therapeutic diphenylcyclopropenone sensitization with weekly scalp DPC. Individual cDNA molecules (in the library) carried attached unique molecular identifiers. TCRdb reprocessed the RACE reads via MiXCR and lists one record per CDR3 protein. The table has 180,000 or so distinct CDR3 sequences, around 22% seen once. This clonotype was seen a few times. What it recognizes is unknown. Germline CDR1 SQVTM, CDR2 ANQGSEA. Unmatched junction bases numbered 10, after V lost 0 bases and J lost 4 bases. The CDR3 is 16 residues long.

The J gene is TRBJ2-3, the V gene TRBV29-1; 7 bases are shared with TRBD2. This clonotype was sampled from a woman aged 45-60 years with alopecia areata. Some clones in this sample may be carry-over from other donors' samples. The material was whole blood, obtained in connection with sensitization to the hapten diphenylcyclopropenone (DPC). CDR3 nucleotide sequence: TGCAGCGTTGAAGAACGTAGCGGGTCTAGCGCAGATACGCAGTATTTT. This sequence encodes CSVEERSGSSADTQYF.